The rows below give T cell receptor beta chains drawn from one sample of a study of Ad26.COV2.S vaccination and SARS-CoV-2 variants. Repertoires were generated with immunoSEQ multiplex PCR, while TCRdb's copy carries only in-frame clones and drops some. The sample includes around 370,000 clones, about 92% of them seen just once. Sequenced here: peripheral blood, sampled after recovery from COVID-19. These receptor sequences come from a human donor who had recovered from COVID-19. CDR3s include the opening cysteine and the closing phenylalanine or tryptophan.

TRBV14	TRBJ1-2	CASSPSASVTYGYTF
TRBV9	TRBJ2-5	CASSVAGWETQYF
TRBV4-1	TRBJ1-2	CASSQYSYGYTF
TRBV25-1	TRBJ2-1	CASINPTGGQRFF
TRBV3-1/TRBV3-2	TRBJ1-3	CASSQWGAGNTIYF
TRBV19	TRBJ2-7	CASSTRGSGMLGEQYF
TRBV4-1	TRBJ1-3	CASSQDRDPPSGNTIYF
TRBV5-1	TRBJ2-1	CASSLGQGFYNEQFF
TRBV7-2	TRBJ2-5	CASSRWTSGGETQYF
TRBV12-3/TRBV12-4	TRBJ2-1	CASRTTSYNEQFF
TRBV7-2	TRBJ2-6	CASSLYPSGANVLTF
TRBV2	TRBJ2-7	CASHWTGDYEQYF
TRBV7-9	TRBJ1-2	CASSLSDYGYTF
TRBV7-6	TRBJ1-6	CASVAGQGDNSPLHF
TRBV3-1/TRBV3-2	TRBJ1-1	CASSHAGGHTEAFF
TRBV19	TRBJ2-5	CASSIGGASIGTQYF
TRBV6-1	TRBJ1-5	CASSEARQGWGQPQHF
TRBV2	TRBJ2-4	CASRPQGALAKNIQYF
TRBV6-5	TRBJ1-2	CASSRPGQGSTF
TRBV5-6	TRBJ1-2	CASSLRPTGTSNYGYTF
TRBV7-8	TRBJ2-7	CASSFSLAGPPLREQYF
TRBV6-5	TRBJ1-6	CASSYLREASPLHF
TRBV24-1	TRBJ2-2	CATSDERNTGELFF
TRBV18	TRBJ2-5	CASSPLAGGPETQYF
TRBV7-8	TRBJ2-7	CASSLAPGEAYEQYF
TRBV4-3	TRBJ2-7	CASSQEGGKGSSYEQYF
TRBV5-1	TRBJ1-1	CASSLDRFQAFF
TRBV9	TRBJ2-3	CASSVHGSGGNTDTQYF
TRBV14	TRBJ1-1	CASSQGRVEAFF
TRBV7-2	TRBJ2-3	CASSRTDTQYF
TRBV2	TRBJ2-7	CASSEGRIAAEQYF
TRBV6-2/TRBV6-3	TRBJ1-4	CASSPLRTGAREKLFF
TRBV9	TRBJ2-2	CASSVRRGGDSNTGELFF
TRBV19	TRBJ1-2	CASTTAGRGFYGYTF
TRBV9	TRBJ2-1	CASSVRDRVNEQFF
TRBV7-9	TRBJ2-5	CASSPPQETQYF
TRBV19	TRBJ2-7	CASGGAHEQYF
TRBV3-1/TRBV3-2	TRBJ2-3	CASSQGLRNTQYF
TRBV10-1	TRBJ2-3	CASSNTGQAILTQYF
TRBV5-1	TRBJ1-1	CASSERTDDTEAFF
TRBV9	TRBJ1-1	CASSVAGRDLTEAFF
TRBV25-1	TRBJ1-6	CASSEYGGKGGVRPLHF
TRBV6-2/TRBV6-3	TRBJ1-1	CASGRELIWTEAFF
TRBV9	TRBJ2-1	CASSTKGDPKYNEQFF
TRBV7-8	TRBJ2-1	CASSLSGDEQFF
TRBV6-5	TRBJ1-6	CASWGQGNSPLHF
TRBV9	TRBJ1-2	CASSVRWDRGDGYTF
TRBV11-2	TRBJ2-7	CASSFRRGQSYEQYF
TRBV7-2	TRBJ1-4	CASSLRGATNEKLFF
TRBV7-2	TRBJ2-1	CASSLQSGGIDEQFF
TRBV6-2/TRBV6-3	TRBJ2-1	CASSYGQKNNEQFF
TRBV9	TRBJ1-2	CASSVEAGVLNYGYTF
TRBV9	TRBJ2-7	CASSVAGQGPPYEQYF
TRBV2	TRBJ2-7	CASSEGDISYEQYF